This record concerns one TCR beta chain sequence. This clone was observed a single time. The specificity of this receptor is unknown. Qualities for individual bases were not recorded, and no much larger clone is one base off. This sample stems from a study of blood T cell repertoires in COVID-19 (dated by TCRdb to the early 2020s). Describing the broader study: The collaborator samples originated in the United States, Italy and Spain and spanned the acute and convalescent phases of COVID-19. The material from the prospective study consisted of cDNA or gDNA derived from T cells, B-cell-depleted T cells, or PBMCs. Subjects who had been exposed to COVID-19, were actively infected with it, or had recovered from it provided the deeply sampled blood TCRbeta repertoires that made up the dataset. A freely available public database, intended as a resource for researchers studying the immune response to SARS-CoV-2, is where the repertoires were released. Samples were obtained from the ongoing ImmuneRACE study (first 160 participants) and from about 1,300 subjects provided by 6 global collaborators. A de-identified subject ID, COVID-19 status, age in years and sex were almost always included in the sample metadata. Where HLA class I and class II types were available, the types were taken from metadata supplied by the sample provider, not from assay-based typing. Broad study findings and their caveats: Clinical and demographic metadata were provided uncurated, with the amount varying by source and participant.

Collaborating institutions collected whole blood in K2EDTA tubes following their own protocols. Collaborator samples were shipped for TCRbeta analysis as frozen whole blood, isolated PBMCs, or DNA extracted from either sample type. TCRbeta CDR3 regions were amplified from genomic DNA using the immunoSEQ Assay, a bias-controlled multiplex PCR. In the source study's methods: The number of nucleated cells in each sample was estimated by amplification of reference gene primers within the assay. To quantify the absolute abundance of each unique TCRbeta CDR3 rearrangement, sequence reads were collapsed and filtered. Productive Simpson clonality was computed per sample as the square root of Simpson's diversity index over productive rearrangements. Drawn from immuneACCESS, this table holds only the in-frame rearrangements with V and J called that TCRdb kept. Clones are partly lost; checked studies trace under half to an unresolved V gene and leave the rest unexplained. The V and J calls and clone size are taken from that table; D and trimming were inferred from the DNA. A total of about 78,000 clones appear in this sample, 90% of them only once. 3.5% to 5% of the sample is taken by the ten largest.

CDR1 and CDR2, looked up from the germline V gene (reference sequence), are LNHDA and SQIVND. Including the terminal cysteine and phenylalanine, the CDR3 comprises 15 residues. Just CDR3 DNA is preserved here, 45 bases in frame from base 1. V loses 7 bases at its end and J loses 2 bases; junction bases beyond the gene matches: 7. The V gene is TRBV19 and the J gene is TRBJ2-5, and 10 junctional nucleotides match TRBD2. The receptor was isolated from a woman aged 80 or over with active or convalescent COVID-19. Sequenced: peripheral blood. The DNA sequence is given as TGTGCCAGTACCCCGGGACTAGCGTTACAAGAGACCCAGTACTTC. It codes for CASTPGLALQETQYF.